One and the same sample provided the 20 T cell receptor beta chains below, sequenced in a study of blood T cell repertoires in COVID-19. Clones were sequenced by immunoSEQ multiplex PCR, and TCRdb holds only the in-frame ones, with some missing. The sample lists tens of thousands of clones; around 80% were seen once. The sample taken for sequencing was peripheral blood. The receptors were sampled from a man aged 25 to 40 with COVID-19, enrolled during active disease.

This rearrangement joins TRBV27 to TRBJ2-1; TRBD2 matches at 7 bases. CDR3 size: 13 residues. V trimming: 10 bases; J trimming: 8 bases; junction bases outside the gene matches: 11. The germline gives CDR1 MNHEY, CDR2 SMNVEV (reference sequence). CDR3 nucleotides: TGTGCCACCACGGGGGGTTTTGATGATGAGCAGTTCTTC. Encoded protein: CATTGGFDDEQFF.

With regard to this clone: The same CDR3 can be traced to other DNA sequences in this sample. CDR3 DNA sequence: TGCGCCAGCAGCCCCGACACCGGGGAGCTGTTTTTT. Translating gives CASSPDTGELFF. V is TRBV5-1 and J is TRBJ2-2, with D uncertain. V lost 4 bases to trimming and J lost 3 bases, with 4 bases between them. Germline CDR1 and CDR2: SGHRS and YFSETQ. The CDR3 loop spans 12 amino acids.

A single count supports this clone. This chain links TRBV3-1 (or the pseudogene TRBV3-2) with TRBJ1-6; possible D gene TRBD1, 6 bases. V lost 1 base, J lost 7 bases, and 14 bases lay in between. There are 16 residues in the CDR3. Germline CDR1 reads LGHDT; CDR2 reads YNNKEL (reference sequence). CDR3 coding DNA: TGTGCCAGCAGCCAAGGATTAGGAACAGGGAATTCACCCCTCCACTTT. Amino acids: CASSQGLGTGNSPLHF.

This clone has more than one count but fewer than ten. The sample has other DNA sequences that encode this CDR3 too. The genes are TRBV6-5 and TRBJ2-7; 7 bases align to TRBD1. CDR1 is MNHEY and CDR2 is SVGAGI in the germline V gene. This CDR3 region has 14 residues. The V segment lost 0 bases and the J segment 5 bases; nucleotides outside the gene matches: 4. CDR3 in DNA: TGTGCCAGCAGTTACTCGAAGGGGGCCCACGAGCAGTACTTC. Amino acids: CASSYSKGAHEQYF.

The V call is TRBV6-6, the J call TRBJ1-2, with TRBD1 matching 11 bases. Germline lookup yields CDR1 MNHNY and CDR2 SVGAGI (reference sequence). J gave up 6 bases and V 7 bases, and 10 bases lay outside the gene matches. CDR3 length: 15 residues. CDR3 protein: CASISRDRGKDGYTF. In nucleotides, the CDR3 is TGTGCCAGCATTTCCCGGGACAGGGGGAAGGATGGCTACACCTTC.

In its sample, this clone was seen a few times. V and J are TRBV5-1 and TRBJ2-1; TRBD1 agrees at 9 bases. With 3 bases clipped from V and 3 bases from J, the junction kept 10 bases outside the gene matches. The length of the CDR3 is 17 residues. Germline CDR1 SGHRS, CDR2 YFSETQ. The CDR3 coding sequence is TGCGCCAGCAGCTCAAAGCTCCCGGGACAGGGCTACAATGAGCAGTTCTTC. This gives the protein CASSSKLPGQGYNEQFF.

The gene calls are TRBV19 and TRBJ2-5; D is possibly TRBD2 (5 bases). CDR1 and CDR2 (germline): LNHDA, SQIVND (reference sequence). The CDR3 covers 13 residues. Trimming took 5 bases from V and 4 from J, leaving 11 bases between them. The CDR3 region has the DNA TGTGCCAGTAGTTTGATAGGAGGAGAGACCCAGTACTTC. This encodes CASSLIGGETQYF. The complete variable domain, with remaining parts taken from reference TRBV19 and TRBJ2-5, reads DGGITQSPKYLFRKEGQNVTLSCEQNLNHDAMYWYRQDPGQGLRLIYYSQIVNDFQKGDIAEGYSVSREKKESFPLTVTSAQKNPTAFYLCASSLIGGETQYFGPGTRLLVL.

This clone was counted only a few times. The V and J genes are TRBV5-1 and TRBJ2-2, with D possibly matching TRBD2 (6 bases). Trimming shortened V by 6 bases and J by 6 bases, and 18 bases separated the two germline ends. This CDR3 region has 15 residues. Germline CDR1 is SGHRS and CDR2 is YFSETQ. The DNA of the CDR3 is TGCGCCAGCACCTTTGGAGGGCTTAGGGCCGGGGAGCTGTTTTTT. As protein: CASTFGGLRAGELFF.

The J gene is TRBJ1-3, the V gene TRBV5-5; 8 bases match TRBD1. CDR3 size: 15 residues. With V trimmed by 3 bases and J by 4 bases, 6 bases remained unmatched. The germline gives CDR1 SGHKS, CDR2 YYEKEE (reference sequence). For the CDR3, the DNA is TGTGCCAGCAGCTCACAGACAGGGGTCGGAAACACCATATATTTT. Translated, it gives CASSSQTGVGNTIYF.

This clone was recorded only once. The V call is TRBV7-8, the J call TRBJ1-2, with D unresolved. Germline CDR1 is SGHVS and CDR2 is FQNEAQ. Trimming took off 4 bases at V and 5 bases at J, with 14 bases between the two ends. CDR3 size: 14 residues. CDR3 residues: CASSSTDTFYGYTF. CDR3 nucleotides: TGTGCCAGCAGCTCTACTGACACCTTTTATGGCTACACCTTC.

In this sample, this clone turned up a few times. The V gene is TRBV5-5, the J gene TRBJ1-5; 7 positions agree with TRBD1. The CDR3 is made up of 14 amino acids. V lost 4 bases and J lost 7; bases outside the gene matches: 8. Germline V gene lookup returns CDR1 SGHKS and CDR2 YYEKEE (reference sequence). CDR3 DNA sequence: TGTGCCAGCAGCAGATGGGAAGGGGGCCAGCCCCAGCATTTT. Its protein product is CASSRWEGGQPQHF.

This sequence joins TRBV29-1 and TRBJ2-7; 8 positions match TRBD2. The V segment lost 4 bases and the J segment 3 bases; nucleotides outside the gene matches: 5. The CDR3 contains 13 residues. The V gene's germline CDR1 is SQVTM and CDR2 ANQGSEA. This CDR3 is CSVVGLDLYEQYF. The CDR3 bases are TGCAGCGTTGTGGGACTAGACCTCTACGAGCAGTACTTC.

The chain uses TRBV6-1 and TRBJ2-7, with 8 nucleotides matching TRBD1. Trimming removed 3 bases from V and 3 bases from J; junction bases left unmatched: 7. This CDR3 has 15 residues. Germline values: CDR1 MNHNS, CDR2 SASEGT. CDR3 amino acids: CASSDRDRHFYEQYF. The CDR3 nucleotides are TGTGCCAGCAGTGACCGGGACAGGCATTTCTACGAGCAGTACTTC.

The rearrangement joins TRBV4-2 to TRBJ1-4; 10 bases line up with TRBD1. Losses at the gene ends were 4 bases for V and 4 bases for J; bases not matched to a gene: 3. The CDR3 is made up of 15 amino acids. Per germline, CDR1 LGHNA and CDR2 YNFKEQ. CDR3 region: CASSPGTGDNEKLFF. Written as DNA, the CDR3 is TGTGCCAGCAGCCCAGGGACAGGGGATAATGAAAAACTGTTTTTT.

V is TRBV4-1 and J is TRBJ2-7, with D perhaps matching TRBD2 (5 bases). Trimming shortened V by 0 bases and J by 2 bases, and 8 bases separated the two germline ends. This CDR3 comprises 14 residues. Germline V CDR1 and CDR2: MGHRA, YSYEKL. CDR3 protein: CASSQDRGAYEQYF. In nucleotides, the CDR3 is TGCGCCAGCAGCCAAGATCGGGGAGCCTACGAGCAGTACTTC.

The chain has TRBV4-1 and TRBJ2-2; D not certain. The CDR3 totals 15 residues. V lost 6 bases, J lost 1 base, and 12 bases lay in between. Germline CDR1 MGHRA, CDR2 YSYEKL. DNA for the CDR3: TGCGCCAGCAGTTCCGGCACAGTGAACACCGGGGAGCTGTTTTTT. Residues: CASSSGTVNTGELFF.

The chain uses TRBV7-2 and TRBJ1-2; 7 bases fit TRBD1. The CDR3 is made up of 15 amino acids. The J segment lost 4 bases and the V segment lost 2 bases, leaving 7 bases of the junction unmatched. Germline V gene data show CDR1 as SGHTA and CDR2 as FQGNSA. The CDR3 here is CASSLSKGAIYGYTF. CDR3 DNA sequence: TGTGCCAGCAGCTTAAGTAAGGGGGCGATCTATGGCTACACCTTC.

In nucleotides, the CDR3 is TGTGCCAGCAGTCCACCTTGGGACACAGGGGGTGAATCACCCCTCCACTTT. As protein: CASSPPWDTGGESPLHF. V and J are TRBV28 and TRBJ1-6; 8 nucleotides line up with TRBD1. The germline V gene has CDR1 MDHEN and CDR2 SYDVKM. CDR3 length: 17 residues. The V segment lost 5 bases and the J segment 10 bases; nucleotides outside the gene matches: 16.

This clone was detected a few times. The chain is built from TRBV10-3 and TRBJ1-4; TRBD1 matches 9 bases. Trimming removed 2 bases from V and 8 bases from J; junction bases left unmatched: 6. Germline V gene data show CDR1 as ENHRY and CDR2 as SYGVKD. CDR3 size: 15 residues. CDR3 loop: CAISEGTGTIEKLFF. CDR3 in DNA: TGTGCCATCAGTGAGGGGACAGGGACTATCGAAAAACTGTTTTTT.

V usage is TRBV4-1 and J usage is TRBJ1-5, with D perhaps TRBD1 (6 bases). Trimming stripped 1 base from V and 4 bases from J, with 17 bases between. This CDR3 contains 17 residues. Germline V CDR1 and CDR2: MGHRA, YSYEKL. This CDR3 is CASSQARDKGGNQPQHF. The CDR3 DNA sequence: TGCGCCAGCAGCCAAGCCAGGGACAAGGGTGGTAATCAGCCCCAGCATTTT.